These T cell receptor beta chains were read from a single sample in a study of regulatory T cells in long-lasting Graves disease. TCRdb reprocessed the multiplex PCR reads with MiXCR, giving one entry per CDR3 protein. The sample lists about 520,000 distinct CDR3 sequences, about 11% occurring once. The same data also contributed to another study, on T cells in Graves' hyperthyroidism and ophthalmopathy.

The specimen comprised peripheral blood mononuclear cells (PBMCs), sampled at new diagnosis, from a patient treated with antithyroid drugs. These receptors originate from a woman in her twenties or thirties with Graves disease. Each CDR3 is given with its conserved first and last residue. Fields, in order: CDR3 protein, CDR3 DNA, clone size, D gene, J gene, V gene. A D gene is named only where the DNA matches it firmly. Expanded clones get a size class; other rows say once, few or many, or leave the size out.

CASSSGSNTGELFF | TGTGCCAGCAGTAGCGGGAGCAACACCGGGGAGCTGTTTTTT | many | TRBD2 | TRBJ2-2 | TRBV27
CAWSNLAGGLNNEQFF | TGTGCCTGGAGCAATCTAGCGGGAGGGTTGAACAATGAGCAGTTCTTC | many | TRBD2 | TRBJ2-1 | TRBV30
CASSRDPYTGELFF | TGTGCCAGCAGCCGGGACCCCTACACCGGGGAGCTGTTTTTT | many | NA | TRBJ2-2 | TRBV7-9
CANSPRSDSYNEQFF | TGTGCCAACAGCCCTCGCTCGGACTCCTACAATGAGCAGTTCTTC | NA | NA | TRBJ2-1 | TRBV7-2
CASSLWDGVYETQYF | TGTGCCAGCAGTTTATGGGACGGCGTTTACGAGACCCAGTACTTC | few | NA | TRBJ2-5 | TRBV28
CASRLGDSLFSGANVLTF | TGTGCCAGCAGGCTAGGGGACAGCCTATTCTCTGGGGCCAACGTCCTGACTTTC | many | TRBD1 | TRBJ2-6 | TRBV11-2
CASSQEYRTGGVYEQYF | TGCGCCAGCAGCCAAGAGTACCGGACAGGGGGCGTTTACGAGCAGTACTTC | few | TRBD1 | TRBJ2-7 | TRBV4-3
CASSTTNSNQPQHF | TGTGCCAGCAGTACCACCAATAGCAATCAGCCCCAGCATTTT | few | NA | TRBJ1-5 | TRBV6-2/TRBV6-3
CASSPGAEWGTQYF | TGTGCCAGCAGCCCTGGGGCCGAGTGGGGGACCCAGTACTTC | many | NA | TRBJ2-5 | TRBV12-3/TRBV12-4
CASSPLPEDTQYF | TGTGCCAGCAGCCCCCTTCCGGAGGATACGCAGTATTTT | many | NA | TRBJ2-3 | TRBV3-1
CASSVAATSYGYTF | TGTGCCAGCAGCGTAGCCGCAACTTCTTATGGCTACACCTTC | many | NA | TRBJ1-2 | TRBV9
CASMLTGTGTGYTF | TGCGCCAGCATGCTGACCGGGACAGGGACCGGCTACACCTTC | many | TRBD1 | TRBJ1-2 | TRBV4-1
CASSMGDTGKPSYEQYF | TGTGCCAGTAGTATGGGCGATACGGGAAAGCCCTCCTACGAGCAGTACTTC | NA | NA | TRBJ2-7 | TRBV19
CASNYASGSYEQYF | TGTGCCAGCAACTACGCTAGCGGATCCTACGAGCAGTACTTC | few | TRBD2 | TRBJ2-7 | TRBV7-2
CASSRSTDQPQHF | TGTGCCAGCTCACGGAGCACGGATCAGCCCCAGCATTTT | NA | NA | TRBJ1-5 | TRBV18
CASSPPPGLAGVNEQFF | TGTGCCAGCAGTCCTCCGCCGGGACTAGCGGGAGTCAATGAGCAGTTCTTC | many | TRBD2 | TRBJ2-1 | TRBV28
CASSLVQDRARKTQYF | TGCGCCAGCAGCTTGGTTCAGGACAGGGCGAGAAAGACCCAGTACTTC | few | TRBD1 | TRBJ2-5 | TRBV5-1
CSAPHGGQEDYGYTF | TGCAGTGCCCCCCATGGGGGACAGGAAGACTATGGCTACACCTTC | many | TRBD1 | TRBJ1-2 | TRBV20-1
CASSLLSGTNEKLFF | TGTGCCAGCAGCCTCCTATCTGGGACTAATGAAAAACTGTTTTTT | NA | NA | TRBJ1-4 | TRBV11-2
CASSYGGTGNRHTQYF | TGTGCCAGCAGTTACGGAGGGACAGGGAACAGGCATACGCAGTATTTT | many | TRBD1 | TRBJ2-3 | TRBV6-2/TRBV6-3
CASSSGRGARGNTEAFF | TGTGCCAGCAGCTCAGGGAGGGGCGCGCGGGGGAACACTGAAGCTTTCTTT | many | NA | TRBJ1-1 | TRBV11-2
CSARGLAKAYEQYF | TGCAGTGCTAGGGGACTAGCCAAGGCCTACGAGCAGTACTTC | NA | TRBD2 | TRBJ2-7 | TRBV20-1
CASSQNRGGAKNIQYF | TGTGCCAGCAGCCAGAATCGCGGGGGGGCCAAAAACATTCAGTACTTC | NA | TRBD2 | TRBJ2-4 | TRBV16
CASSYSSGTDQPQHF | TGTGCCAGCAGTTACTCGAGTGGAACCGATCAGCCCCAGCATTTT | NA | NA | TRBJ1-5 | TRBV6-2/TRBV6-3
CASSHWGGVSTGELFF | TGTGCCAGCAGCCATTGGGGGGGAGTTTCCACCGGGGAGCTGTTTTTT | few | TRBD2 | TRBJ2-2 | TRBV3-1
CASRRTGELEAFF | TGTGCCAGTAGGAGGACAGGGGAGCTTGAAGCTTTCTTT | NA | TRBD1 | TRBJ1-1 | TRBV19
CASSDSENTGELFF | TGTGCCAGCAGTGACTCCGAGAACACCGGGGAGCTGTTTTTT | NA | NA | TRBJ2-2 | TRBV2
CASREGFGSGELFF | TGTGCCAGCAGGGAAGGTTTTGGGTCCGGGGAGCTGTTTTTT | few | NA | TRBJ2-2 | TRBV2
CAWEQGGYTF | TGTGCCTGGGAGCAGGGTGGCTACACCTTC | many | NA | TRBJ1-2 | TRBV30
CSARDKRGRTEAFF | TGCAGTGCTAGAGACAAAAGAGGGAGAACTGAAGCTTTCTTT | few | NA | TRBJ1-1 | TRBV20-1
CASSQEPFQGGNQPQHF | TGTGCCAGCAGCCAGGAACCGTTTCAGGGTGGCAATCAGCCCCAGCATTTT | many | NA | TRBJ1-5 | TRBV4-2
CATSGTGGTDTQYF | TGTGCCACATCCGGGACAGGGGGCACAGATACGCAGTATTTT | many | TRBD1 | TRBJ2-3 | TRBV24-1
CASSVAPGKSTEAFF | TGTGCCAGCAGCGTAGCACCCGGGAAGAGCACTGAAGCTTTCTTT | few | NA | TRBJ1-1 | TRBV9
CASSWQAYNSPLHF | TGTGCCAGCAGTTGGCAGGCGTATAATTCACCCCTCCACTTT | NA | NA | TRBJ1-6 | TRBV27
CASSSPGAAGNTIYF | TGTGCCAGCAGCTCACCAGGGGCGGCTGGAAACACCATATATTTT | NA | NA | TRBJ1-3 | TRBV12-3/TRBV12-4
CASSLGRIQETQYF | TGTGCCAGCAGTTTGGGGCGGATCCAAGAGACCCAGTACTTC | many | NA | TRBJ2-5 | TRBV28
CASSPSEAQFF | TGTGCCAGCAGCCCGTCCGAGGCGCAGTTCTTC | many | NA | TRBJ2-1 | TRBV2